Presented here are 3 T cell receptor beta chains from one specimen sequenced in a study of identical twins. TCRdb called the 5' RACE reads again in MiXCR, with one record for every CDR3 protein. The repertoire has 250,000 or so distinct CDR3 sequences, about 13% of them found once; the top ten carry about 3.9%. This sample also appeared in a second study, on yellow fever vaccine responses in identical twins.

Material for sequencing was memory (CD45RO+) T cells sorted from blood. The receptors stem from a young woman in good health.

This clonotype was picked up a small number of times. CDR3 sequence reads: CSAHTGAETQYF. CDR3 bases: TGCAGTGCCCATACAGGGGCGGAGACCCAGTACTTC. The chain combines TRBV20-1 with TRBJ2-5; the match to TRBD1 covers 7 bases. In germline, CDR1 is DFQATT, CDR2 SNEGSKA (reference sequence). The CDR3 totals 12 residues. The ends lost 6 bases at V and 5 bases at J; junction bases unmatched: 6.

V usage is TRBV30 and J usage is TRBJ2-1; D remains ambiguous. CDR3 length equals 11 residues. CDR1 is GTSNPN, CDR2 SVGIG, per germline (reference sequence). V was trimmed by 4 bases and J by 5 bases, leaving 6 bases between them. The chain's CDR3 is CAWNLDNEQFF. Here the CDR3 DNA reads TGTGCCTGGAATCTCGACAATGAGCAGTTCTTC.

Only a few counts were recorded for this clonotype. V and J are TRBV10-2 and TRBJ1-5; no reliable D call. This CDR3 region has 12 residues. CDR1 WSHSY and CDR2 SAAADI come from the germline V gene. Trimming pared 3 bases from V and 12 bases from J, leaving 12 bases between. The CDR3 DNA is TGCGCCAGCAGTGATTTAATGTACCGCCAGCATTTT. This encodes CASSDLMYRQHF.